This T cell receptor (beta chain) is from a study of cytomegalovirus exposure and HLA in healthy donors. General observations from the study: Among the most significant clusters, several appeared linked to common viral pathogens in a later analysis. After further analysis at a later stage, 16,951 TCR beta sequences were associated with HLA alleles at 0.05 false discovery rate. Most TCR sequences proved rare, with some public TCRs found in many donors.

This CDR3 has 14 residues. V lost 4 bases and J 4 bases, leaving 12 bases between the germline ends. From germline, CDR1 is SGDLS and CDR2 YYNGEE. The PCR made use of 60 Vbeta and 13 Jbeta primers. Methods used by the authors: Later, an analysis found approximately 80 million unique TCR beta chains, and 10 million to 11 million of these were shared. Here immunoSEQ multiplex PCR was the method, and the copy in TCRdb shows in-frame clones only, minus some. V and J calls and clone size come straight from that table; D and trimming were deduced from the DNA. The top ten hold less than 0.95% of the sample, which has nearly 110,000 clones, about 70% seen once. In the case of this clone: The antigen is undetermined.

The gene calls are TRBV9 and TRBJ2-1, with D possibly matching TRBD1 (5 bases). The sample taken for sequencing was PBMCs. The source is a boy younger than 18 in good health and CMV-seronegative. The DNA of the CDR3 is TGTGCCAGCAGCATCGGACACCTATACAATGAGCAGTTCTTC. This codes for CASSIGHLYNEQFF.